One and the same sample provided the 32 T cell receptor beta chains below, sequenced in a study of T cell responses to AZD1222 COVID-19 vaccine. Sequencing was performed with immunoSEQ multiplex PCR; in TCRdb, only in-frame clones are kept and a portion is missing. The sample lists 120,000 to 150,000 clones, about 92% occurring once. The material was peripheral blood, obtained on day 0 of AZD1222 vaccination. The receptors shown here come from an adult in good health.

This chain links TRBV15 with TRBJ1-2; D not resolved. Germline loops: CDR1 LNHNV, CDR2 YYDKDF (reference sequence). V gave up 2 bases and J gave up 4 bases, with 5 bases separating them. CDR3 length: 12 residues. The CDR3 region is CATSRNFYGYTF. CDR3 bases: TGTGCCACCAGCAGAAACTTCTATGGCTACACCTTC.

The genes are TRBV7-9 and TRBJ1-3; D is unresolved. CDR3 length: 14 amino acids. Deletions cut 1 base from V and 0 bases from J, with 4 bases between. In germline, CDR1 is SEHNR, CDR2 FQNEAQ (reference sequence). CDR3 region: CASSLGISGNTIYF. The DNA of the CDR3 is TGTGCCAGCAGCTTAGGGATCTCTGGAAACACCATATATTTT.

The CDR3 protein is CASSQGDLASIRNIQYF. CDR3 coding DNA: TGTGCCAGCAGCCAAGGGGACCTAGCGTCTATTAGAAACATTCAGTACTTC. The chain employs TRBV3-1 (or the pseudogene TRBV3-2) and TRBJ2-4; TRBD2 might be the D (6 bases). Germline CDR1 reads LGHDT; CDR2 reads YNNKEL (reference sequence). The CDR3 length is 17 residues. Between the trimmed V and J ends, which lost 1 base and 6 bases, there was a span of 19 bases.

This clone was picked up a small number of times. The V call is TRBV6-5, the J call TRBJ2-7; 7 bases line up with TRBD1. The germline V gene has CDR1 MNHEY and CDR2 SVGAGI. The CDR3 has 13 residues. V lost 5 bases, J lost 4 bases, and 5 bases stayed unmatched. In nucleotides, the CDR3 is TGTGCCAGCAGTCCGGGACAGCCTTACGAGCAGTACTTC. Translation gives CASSPGQPYEQYF.

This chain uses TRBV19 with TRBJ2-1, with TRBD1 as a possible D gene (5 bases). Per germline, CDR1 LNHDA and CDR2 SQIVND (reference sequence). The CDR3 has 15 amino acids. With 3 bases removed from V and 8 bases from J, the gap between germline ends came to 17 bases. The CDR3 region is CASSIGQGAGYEQFF. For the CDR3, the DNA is TGTGCCAGTAGTATCGGCCAGGGTGCTGGATATGAGCAGTTCTTC.

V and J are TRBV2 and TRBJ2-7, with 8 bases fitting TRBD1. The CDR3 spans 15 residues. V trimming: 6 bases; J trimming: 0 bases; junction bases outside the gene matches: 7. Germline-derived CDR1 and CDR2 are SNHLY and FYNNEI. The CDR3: CASRANGQGSYEQYF. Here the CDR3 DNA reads TGTGCCAGCAGGGCAAATGGACAGGGCTCCTACGAGCAGTACTTC.

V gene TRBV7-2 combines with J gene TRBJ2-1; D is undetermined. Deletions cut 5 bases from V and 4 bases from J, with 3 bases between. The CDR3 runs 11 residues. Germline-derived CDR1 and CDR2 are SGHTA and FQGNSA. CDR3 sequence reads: CASSGYNEQFF. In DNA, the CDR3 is TGTGCCAGCAGCGGGTACAATGAGCAGTTCTTC.

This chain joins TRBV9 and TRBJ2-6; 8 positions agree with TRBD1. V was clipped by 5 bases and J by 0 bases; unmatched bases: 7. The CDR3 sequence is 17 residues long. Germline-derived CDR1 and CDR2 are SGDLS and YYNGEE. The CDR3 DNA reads TGTGCCAGCAGGTGGGGGACAGGAGACTCTGGGGCCAACGTCCTGACTTTC. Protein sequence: CASRWGTGDSGANVLTF.

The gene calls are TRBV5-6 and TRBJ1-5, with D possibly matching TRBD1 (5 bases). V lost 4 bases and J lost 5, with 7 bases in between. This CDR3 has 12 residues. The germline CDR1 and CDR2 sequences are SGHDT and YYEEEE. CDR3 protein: CASSLRDQPQHF. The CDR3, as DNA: TGTGCCAGCAGCCTCAGGGATCAGCCCCAGCATTTT.

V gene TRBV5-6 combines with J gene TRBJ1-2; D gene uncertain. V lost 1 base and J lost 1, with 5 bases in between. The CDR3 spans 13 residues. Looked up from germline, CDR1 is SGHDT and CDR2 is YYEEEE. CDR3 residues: CASSLISNYGYTF. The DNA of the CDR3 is TGTGCCAGCAGCTTGATTAGTAACTATGGCTACACCTTC.

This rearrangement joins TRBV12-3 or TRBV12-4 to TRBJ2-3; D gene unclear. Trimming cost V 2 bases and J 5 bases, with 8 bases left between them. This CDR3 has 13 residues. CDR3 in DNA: TGTGCCAGCAGTTTACTGAACCGAGATACGCAGTATTTT. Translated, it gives CASSLLNRDTQYF.

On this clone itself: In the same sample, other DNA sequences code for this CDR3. The CDR3, as DNA: TGTGCCAGCAGTGGTGGGAGAAACACTGAAGCTTTCTTT. Translated: CASSGGRNTEAFF. The chain links TRBV2 to TRBJ1-1, with D unclear. With 4 bases removed from V and 2 bases from J, the gap between germline ends came to 8 bases. Germline V gene sequence: CDR1 SNHLY, CDR2 FYNNEI. This CDR3 has 13 amino acids.

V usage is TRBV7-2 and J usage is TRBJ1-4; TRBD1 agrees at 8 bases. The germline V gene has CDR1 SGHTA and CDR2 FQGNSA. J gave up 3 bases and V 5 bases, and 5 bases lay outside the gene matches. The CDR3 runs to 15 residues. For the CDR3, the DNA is TGTGCCAGCAGCCCAGGGGGCTTGGCTAATGAAAAACTGTTTTTT. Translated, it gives CASSPGGLANEKLFF.

This chain's CDR3 is CASSPRWTGTYEQYF. The CDR3 nucleotides are TGCGCCAGCAGCCCTCGCTGGACAGGGACCTACGAGCAGTACTTC. The chain couples TRBV5-1 to TRBJ2-7; 8 bases map to TRBD1. The germline V gene has CDR1 SGHRS and CDR2 YFSETQ. This CDR3 has 15 amino acids. V shed 4 bases and J 2 bases; nucleotides not matched to a gene: 8. The complete variable domain, with remaining parts taken from reference TRBV5-1 and TRBJ2-7, reads KAGVTQTPRYLIKTRGQQVTLSCSPISGHRSVSWYQQTPGQGLQFLFEYFSETQRNKGNFPGRFSGRQFSNSRSEMNVSTLELGDSALYLCASSPRWTGTYEQYFGPGTRLTVT.

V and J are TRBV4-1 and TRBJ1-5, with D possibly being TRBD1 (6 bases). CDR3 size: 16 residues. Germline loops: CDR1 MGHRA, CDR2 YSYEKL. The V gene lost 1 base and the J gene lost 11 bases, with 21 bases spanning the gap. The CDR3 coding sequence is TGCGCCAGCAGCCAAGTCCTCGACAGGTCGCGGGGGGCCCAGCATTTT. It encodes CASSQVLDRSRGAQHF.

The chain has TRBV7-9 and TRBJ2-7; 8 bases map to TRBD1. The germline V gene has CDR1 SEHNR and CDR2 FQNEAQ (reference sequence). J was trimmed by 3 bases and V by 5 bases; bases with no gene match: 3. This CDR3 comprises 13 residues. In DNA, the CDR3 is TGTGCCAGCAGCCTGGGGACAGGCTACGAGCAGTACTTC. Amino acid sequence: CASSLGTGYEQYF.

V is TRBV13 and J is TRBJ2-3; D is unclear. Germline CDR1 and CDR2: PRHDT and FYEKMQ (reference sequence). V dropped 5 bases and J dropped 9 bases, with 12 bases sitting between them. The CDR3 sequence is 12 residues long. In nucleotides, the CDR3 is TGTGCCAGCAGCCTCCTCGGGTCCACGCAGTATTTT. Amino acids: CASSLLGSTQYF.

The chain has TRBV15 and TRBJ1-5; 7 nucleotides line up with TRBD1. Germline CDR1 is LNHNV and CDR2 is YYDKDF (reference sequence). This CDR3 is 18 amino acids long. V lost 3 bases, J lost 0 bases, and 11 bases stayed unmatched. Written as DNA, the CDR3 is TGTGCCACCAGCAGGGAATTTCGGGACAGCTATAGCAATCAGCCCCAGCATTTT. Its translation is CATSREFRDSYSNQPQHF.

This CDR3 is CASSSPLLAGEYNEQFF. CDR3 nucleotides: TGTGCCAGCAGCTCGCCCCTACTAGCGGGGGAGTACAATGAGCAGTTCTTC. The rearrangement links TRBV7-9 to TRBJ2-1, with 11 bases that match TRBD2. This CDR3 spans 17 amino acids. Trimming cost V 4 bases and J 4 bases; bases outside gene matches: 9. The germline V gene has CDR1 SEHNR and CDR2 FQNEAQ (reference sequence). Together with reference TRBV7-9 and TRBJ2-1, the CDR3 gives the full variable domain: DTGVSQNPRHKITKRGQNVTFRCDPISEHNRLYWYRQTLGQGPEFLTYFQNEAQLEKSRLLSDRFSAERPKGSFSTLEIQRTEQGDSAMYLCASSSPLLAGEYNEQFFGPGTRLTVL.

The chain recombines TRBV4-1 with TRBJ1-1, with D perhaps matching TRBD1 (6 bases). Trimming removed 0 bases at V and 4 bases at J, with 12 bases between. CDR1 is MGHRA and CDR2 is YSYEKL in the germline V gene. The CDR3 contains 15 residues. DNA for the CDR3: TGCGCCAGCAGCCAAGATCTTCACAGGGCCACTGAAGCTTTCTTT. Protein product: CASSQDLHRATEAFF.

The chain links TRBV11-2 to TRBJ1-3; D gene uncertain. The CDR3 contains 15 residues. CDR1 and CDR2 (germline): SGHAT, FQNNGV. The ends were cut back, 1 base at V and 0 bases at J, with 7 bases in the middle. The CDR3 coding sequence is TGTGCCAGCAGCTTAGTAGGGAGCTCTGGAAACACCATATATTTT. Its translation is CASSLVGSSGNTIYF. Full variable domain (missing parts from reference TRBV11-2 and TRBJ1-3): EAGVAQSPRYKIIEKRQSVAFWCNPISGHATLYWYQQILGQGPKLLIQFQNNGVVDDSQLPKDRFSAERLKGVDSTLKIQPAKLEDSAVYLCASSLVGSSGNTIYFGEGSWLTVV.

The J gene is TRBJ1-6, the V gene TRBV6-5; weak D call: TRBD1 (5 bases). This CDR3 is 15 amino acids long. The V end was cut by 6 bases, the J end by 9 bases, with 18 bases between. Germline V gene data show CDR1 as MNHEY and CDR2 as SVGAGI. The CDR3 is CASSSGVTGSSPLHF. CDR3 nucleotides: TGTGCCAGCAGCTCGGGGGTCACGGGTTCTTCACCCCTCCACTTT.

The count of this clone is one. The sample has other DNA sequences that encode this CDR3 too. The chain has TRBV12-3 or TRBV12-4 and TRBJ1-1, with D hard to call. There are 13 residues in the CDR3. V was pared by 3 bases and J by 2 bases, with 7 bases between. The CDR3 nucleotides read TGTGCCAGCAGTTTCGATGGCAACACTGAAGCTTTCTTT. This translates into CASSFDGNTEAFF.

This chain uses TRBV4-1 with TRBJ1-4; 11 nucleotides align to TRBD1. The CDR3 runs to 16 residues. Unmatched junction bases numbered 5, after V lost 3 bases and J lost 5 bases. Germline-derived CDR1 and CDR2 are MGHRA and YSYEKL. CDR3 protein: CASSQGQGVKNEKLFF. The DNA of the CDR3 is TGCGCCAGCAGCCAGGGACAGGGGGTAAAGAATGAAAAACTGTTTTTT.

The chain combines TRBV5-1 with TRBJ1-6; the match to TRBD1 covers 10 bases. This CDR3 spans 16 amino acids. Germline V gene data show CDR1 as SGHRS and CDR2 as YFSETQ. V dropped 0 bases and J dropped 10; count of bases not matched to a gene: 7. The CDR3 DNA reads TGCGCCAGCAGCTTGGAGTTGGGACAGGGGAAATCACCCCTCCACTTT. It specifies CASSLELGQGKSPLHF.

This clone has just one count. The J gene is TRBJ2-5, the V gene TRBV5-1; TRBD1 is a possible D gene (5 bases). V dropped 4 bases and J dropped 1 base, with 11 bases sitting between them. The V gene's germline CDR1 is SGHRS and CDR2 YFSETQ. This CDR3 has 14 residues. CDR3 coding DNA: TGCGCCAGCAGCGATGCCCAGGGCCAAGAGACCCAGTACTTC. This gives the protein CASSDAQGQETQYF.

The chain's CDR3 is CASSFGQGPPETQYF. The CDR3 DNA reads as TGTGCCAGCAGCTTCGGACAGGGCCCCCCAGAGACCCAGTACTTC. The J gene is TRBJ2-5, the V gene TRBV11-3; 8 nucleotides agree with TRBD1. Trimming cost V 3 bases and J 4 bases; bases outside gene matches: 7. The CDR3 totals 15 residues. From germline, CDR1 is SGHNT and CDR2 YENEEA.

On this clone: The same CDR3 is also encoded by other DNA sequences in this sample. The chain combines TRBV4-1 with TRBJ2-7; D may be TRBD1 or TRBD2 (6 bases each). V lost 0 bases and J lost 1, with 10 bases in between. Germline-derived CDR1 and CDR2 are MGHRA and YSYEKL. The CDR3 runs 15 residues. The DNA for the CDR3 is TGCGCCAGCAGCCAAGATCGAGGGGGGTCCTACGAGCAGTACTTC. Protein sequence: CASSQDRGGSYEQYF.

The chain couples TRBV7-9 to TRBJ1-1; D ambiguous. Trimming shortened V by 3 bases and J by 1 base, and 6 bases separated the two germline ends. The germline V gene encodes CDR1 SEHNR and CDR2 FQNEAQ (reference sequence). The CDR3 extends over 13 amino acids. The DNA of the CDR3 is TGTGCCAGCAGCTTTAAAAGGAACACTGAAGCTTTCTTT. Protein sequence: CASSFKRNTEAFF.

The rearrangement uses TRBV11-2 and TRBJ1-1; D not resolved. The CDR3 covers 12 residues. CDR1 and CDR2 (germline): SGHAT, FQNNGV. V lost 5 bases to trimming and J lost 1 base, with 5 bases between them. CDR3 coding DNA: TGTGCCAGCAGCCGACAGAACACTGAAGCTTTCTTT. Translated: CASSRQNTEAFF. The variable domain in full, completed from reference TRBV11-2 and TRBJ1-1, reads EAGVAQSPRYKIIEKRQSVAFWCNPISGHATLYWYQQILGQGPKLLIQFQNNGVVDDSQLPKDRFSAERLKGVDSTLKIQPAKLEDSAVYLCASSRQNTEAFFGQGTRLTVV.

The CDR3 is CASSPTGSDTQYF. The CDR3 nucleotides read TGTGCCAGCAGCCCTACGGGGTCAGATACGCAGTATTTT. This rearrangement joins TRBV6-6 to TRBJ2-3; TRBD2 might be the D (5 bases). The CDR3 loop spans 13 amino acids. V was shortened by 6 bases and J by 4 bases, with 11 bases between the two germline ends. Germline V gene sequence: CDR1 MNHNY, CDR2 SVGAGI (reference sequence).

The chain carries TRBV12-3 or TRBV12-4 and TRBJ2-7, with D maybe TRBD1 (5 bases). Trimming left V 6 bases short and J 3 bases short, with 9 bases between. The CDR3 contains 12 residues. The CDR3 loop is CASRQDGYEQYF. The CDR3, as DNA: TGTGCCAGCAGACAGGACGGCTACGAGCAGTACTTC.